The clone carrying this T cell receptor (beta chain) was seen a single time. The data were taken from a study of blood T cell repertoires in COVID-19. The wider study: Donors in the United States, Italy and Spain gave samples during acute or convalescent COVID-19. PBMCs, B-cell-depleted T cells, or T cells were the source of the cDNA or gDNA that made up the material.

Libraries were prepared by immunoSEQ multiplex PCR; TCRdb keeps only in-frame clonotypes and omits some of them. The table has a few hundred thousand clones, around 87% seen once; the top ten hold approximately 5.1%. The germline V and J ends were trimmed by 6 bases and 0 bases, with 15 bases remaining between them. CDR1 and CDR2 (germline): MNHEY, SMNVEV (reference sequence). This CDR3 has 16 amino acids. This chain uses TRBV27 with TRBJ1-5; no clear D. This TCR was sampled from a woman aged 60-75 years with COVID-19, enrolled during active disease. Sequencing was done on a sample of peripheral blood. CDR3 region: CASSAFWRPSNQPQHF. In nucleotides, the CDR3 is TGTGCCAGCAGCGCCTTCTGGAGACCTAGCAATCAGCCCCAGCATTTT.